This paragraph covers one T cell receptor beta chain sequence. Its target is not known. The sample originates from a study of Ad26.COV2.S vaccination and SARS-CoV-2 variants. Across the study: Donor joined the COV1001 Ad26.COV2.S trial arm.

The study, taken as a whole, reports: Placebo recipients trailed vaccine recipients in spike-specific TCR breadth. Considerable breadth of spike-specific CD8+ and CD4+ T cell responses has reportedly been documented following vaccination.

Specified treatment: roughly 18 received Ad26.COV2.S at low or high dose, single or two shots; 5 received placebo; per-sample allocation not given. Material that was analyzed had been drawn on day 63 after the first vaccine or placebo injection. The shot given was an Ad26 vector that makes Wuhan-strain SARS-CoV-2 spike. V trimming: 0 bases; J trimming: 13 bases; junction bases outside the gene matches: 11. This CDR3 region has 15 residues. Germline CDR1 is ENHRY and CDR2 is SYGVKD. Method: immunoSEQ multiplex PCR; TCRdb's copy keeps in-frame clones and lacks some. The table has 510,000 or so clones, roughly 89% seen once.

The origin of this receptor is a person aged 18-60 years who received the Ad26.COV2.S COVID-19 vaccine or a placebo. Sequencing used peripheral blood, obtained in a trial of Ad26.COV2.S vaccine versus placebo. The chain couples TRBV10-3 to TRBJ2-3; 9 bases align to TRBD2. For the CDR3, the DNA is TGTGCCATCAGTGAGTCGAGGCTAGCGGGGAATGGGGAGTATTTT. As protein: CAISESRLAGNGEYF.